A selection of T cell receptor beta chains follows, all from one sample in a study of graft-versus-host responses after intestinal transplantation. These receptors' targets are unknown. Sequencing was performed with immunoSEQ multiplex PCR; in TCRdb, only in-frame clones are kept and a portion is missing. Of around 110,000 clones listed, around nine tenths are singletons. The sequencing used unstimulated CD4+ T cells sorted from spleen or lymph node cells, collected before intestinal transplant. Every receptor here comes from a human donor who received an intestinal transplant. CDR3s include the opening cysteine and the closing phenylalanine or tryptophan. D genes are given only for firm matches. Where a row states a size, it is once, few, many or the class of an expanded clone; other rows omit it.

D: NA
size: NA
J: TRBJ1-1
length: 13
V: TRBV18
CDR3: CASSPNSNTEAFF
DNA: TGTGCCAGCTCCCCGAACAGTAACACTGAAGCTTTCTTT

D: NA
size: once
J: TRBJ1-1
length: 14
V: TRBV19
CDR3: CASSQTGINTEAFF
DNA: TGTGCCAGTAGTCAGACAGGAATTAACACTGAAGCTTTCTTT

D: NA
size: once
J: TRBJ2-6
length: 13
V: TRBV6-1
CDR3: CASTRAGANVLTF
DNA: TGTGCCAGCACCAGGGCGGGGGCCAACGTCCTGACTTTC

D: NA
size: NA
J: TRBJ2-2
length: 16
V: TRBV9
CDR3: CASSAAGGSRAGELFF
DNA: TGTGCCAGCAGCGCCGCCGGGGGTAGCCGGGCCGGGGAGCTGTTTTTT

D: NA
size: NA
J: TRBJ1-1
length: 14
V: TRBV18
CDR3: CASSPRDMNTEAFF
DNA: TGTGCCAGCTCGCCCAGGGACATGAACACTGAAGCTTTCTTT

D: TRBD2
size: NA
J: TRBJ2-7
length: 15
V: TRBV28
CDR3: CASSFLAGGPKEQYF
DNA: TGTGCCAGCAGTTTCCTAGCGGGAGGGCCGAAGGAGCAGTACTTC

D: NA
size: once
J: TRBJ2-3
length: 12
V: TRBV5-4
CDR3: CASSSFADTQYF
DNA: TGTGCCAGCAGCTCCTTTGCAGATACGCAGTATTTT

D: NA
size: NA
J: TRBJ1-1
length: 11
V: TRBV20-1
CDR3: CSASPPGEAFF
DNA: TGCAGTGCTAGCCCGCCAGGTGAAGCTTTCTTT

D: TRBD2
size: once
J: TRBJ2-7
length: 18
V: TRBV27
CDR3: CASSTRWWLAGGPPEQYF
DNA: TGTGCCAGCAGCACCCGCTGGTGGCTAGCGGGGGGGCCCCCCGAGCAGTACTTC

D: TRBD2
size: NA
J: TRBJ2-2
length: 14
V: TRBV6-5
CDR3: CASSLGGGNGELFF
DNA: TGTGCCAGCAGTCTGGGGGGGGGAAACGGGGAGCTGTTTTTT

D: TRBD1
size: NA
J: TRBJ1-5
length: 14
V: TRBV27
CDR3: CATSRGSKDQPQHF
DNA: TGTGCCACCTCCAGGGGGAGTAAAGATCAGCCCCAGCATTTT

D: NA
size: NA
J: TRBJ1-2
length: 17
V: TRBV9
CDR3: CASSVFLTPTMDYGYTF
DNA: TGTGCCAGCAGCGTATTCCTCACCCCGACTATGGACTATGGCTACACCTTC

D: NA
size: NA
J: TRBJ2-2
length: 14
V: TRBV5-1
CDR3: CASSWGLSTGELFF
DNA: TGCGCCAGCAGCTGGGGACTGTCCACCGGGGAGCTGTTTTTT

D: TRBD1
size: NA
J: TRBJ1-2
length: 13
V: TRBV30
CDR3: CAWSEDRFYGYTF
DNA: TGTGCCTGGAGTGAGGACAGGTTCTATGGCTACACCTTC

D: NA
size: NA
J: TRBJ2-5
length: 15
V: TRBV9
CDR3: CASSSRGSSKETQYF
DNA: TGTGCCAGCAGCTCCCGGGGTAGCTCCAAAGAGACCCAGTACTTC

D: TRBD1
size: NA
J: TRBJ2-7
length: 15
V: TRBV6-1
CDR3: CASNSYRDRVIEQYF
DNA: TGTGCCAGCAACTCATACCGGGACAGGGTGATCGAGCAGTACTTC